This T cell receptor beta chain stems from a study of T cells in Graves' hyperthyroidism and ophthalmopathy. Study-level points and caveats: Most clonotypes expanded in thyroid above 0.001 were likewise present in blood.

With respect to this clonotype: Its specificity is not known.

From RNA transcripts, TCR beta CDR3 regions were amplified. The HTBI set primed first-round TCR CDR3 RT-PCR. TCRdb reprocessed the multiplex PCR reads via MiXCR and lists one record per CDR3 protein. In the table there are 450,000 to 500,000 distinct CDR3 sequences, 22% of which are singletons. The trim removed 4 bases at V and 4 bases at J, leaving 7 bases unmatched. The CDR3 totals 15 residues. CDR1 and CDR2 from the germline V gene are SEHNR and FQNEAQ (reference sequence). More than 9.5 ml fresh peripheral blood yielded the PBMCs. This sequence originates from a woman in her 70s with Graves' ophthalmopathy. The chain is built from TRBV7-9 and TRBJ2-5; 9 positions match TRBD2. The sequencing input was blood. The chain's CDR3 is CASSSQPAGGETQYF. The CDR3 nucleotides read TGTGCCAGCAGCTCCCAACCAGCGGGAGGAGAGACCCAGTACTTC.